The 8 T cell receptor beta chains in this list originate from one sample, sequenced in a study of technical replicates of blood from a handful of donors. Method: immunoSEQ multiplex PCR; TCRdb's copy keeps in-frame clones and lacks some. The data hold 95,000 to 100,000 clones, with approximately 96% observed a single time. The specimen was T cells isolated from PBMCs. These TCRs come from a human donor in good health.

The chain is built from TRBV28 and TRBJ2-3; 8 bases align to TRBD1. The CDR3 loop spans 15 amino acids. Germline CDR1 and CDR2: MDHEN and SYDVKM. V trimming: 8 bases; J trimming: 0 bases; junction bases outside the gene matches: 7. DNA for the CDR3: TGTGCCAGCGGGACAGGAAGTGCTAGCACAGATACGCAGTATTTT. Translating it yields CASGTGSASTDTQYF. Based on the CDR3 plus reference TRBV28 and TRBJ2-3, the full variable domain is DVKVTQSSRYLVKRTGEKVFLECVQDMDHENMFWYRQDPGLGLRLIYFSYDVKMKEKGDIPEGYSVSREKKERFSLILESASTNQTSMYLCASGTGSASTDTQYFGPGTRLTVL.

This chain joins TRBV11-1 and TRBJ2-7; 10 bases align to TRBD1. The CDR3 has 14 amino acids. Germline V gene data show CDR1 as SGHAT and CDR2 as FQDESV (reference sequence). The V segment lost 7 bases and the J segment 5 bases; nucleotides outside the gene matches: 8. The CDR3 spells CASKVTGGIDEQYF. The CDR3 DNA is TGTGCCAGCAAGGTGACAGGGGGCATCGACGAGCAGTACTTC.

V is TRBV16 and J is TRBJ2-5, with 10 bases aligning to TRBD1. The V gene's germline CDR1 is KGHSY and CDR2 FQNENV. This CDR3 is built from 15 residues. Trimming took 6 bases from V and 2 from J; bases not matched to a gene: 6. The CDR3 protein is CASRRTGGSQETQYF. For the CDR3, the DNA is TGTGCCAGCAGACGGACAGGGGGGTCACAAGAGACCCAGTACTTC.

The V and J genes are TRBV28 and TRBJ1-1; D ambiguous. Germline CDR1 is MDHEN and CDR2 is SYDVKM. Trimming removed 7 bases from V and 2 bases from J, with 23 bases in between. The CDR3 extends over 17 amino acids. The CDR3 bases are TGTGCCAGCACCTGGGAGGGATTCGAGGTCGGTAACACTGAAGCTTTCTTT. Translated: CASTWEGFEVGNTEAFF.

The genes are TRBV7-6 and TRBJ1-5; D is undetermined. CDR1 is SGHVS and CDR2 is FNYEAQ in the germline V gene. The V gene lost 1 base and the J gene lost 6 bases, with 16 bases spanning the gap. This CDR3 has 16 residues. Written as DNA, the CDR3 is TGTGCCAGCAGCTTAGGGCGGCCGACACGGGGTCAGCCCCAGCATTTT. It specifies CASSLGRPTRGQPQHF.

The chain has TRBV6-6 and TRBJ2-7, with D possibly TRBD1 on 6 matching bases. The CDR3 extends over 16 amino acids. Germline CDR1 MNHNY, CDR2 SVGAGI (reference sequence). The V and J ends lost 0 bases and 0 bases respectively, with 12 bases between them. The CDR3 loop is CASSYSTVRGSYEQYF. The CDR3, as DNA: TGTGCCAGCAGTTACTCCACGGTCAGGGGCTCCTACGAGCAGTACTTC.

The count of this clone is one. The genes are TRBV5-1 and TRBJ1-2; 7 bases match TRBD1. V lost 3 bases and J lost 2; bases outside the gene matches: 4. The germline CDR1 and CDR2 sequences are SGHRS and YFSETQ. The length of the CDR3 is 14 residues. CDR3 residues: CASSWDRLNYGYTF. The CDR3 DNA reads as TGCGCCAGCAGCTGGGACAGACTCAACTATGGCTACACCTTC.

Worth noting for this clone: The same CDR3 arises from other DNA sequences in this sample as well. The rearrangement joins TRBV27 to TRBJ1-1; 9 bases align to TRBD1. CDR1 is MNHEY, CDR2 SMNVEV, per germline (reference sequence). V was clipped by 8 bases and J by 6 bases; unmatched bases: 10. CDR3 length: 14 residues. CDR3 DNA: TGTGCCAGCTCGCCGGGACAGGGTATCGCTGAAGCTTTCTTT. Its protein is CASSPGQGIAEAFF.